This T cell receptor beta chain derives from a study of Graves' ophthalmopathy and Graves' hyperthyroidism. Study conclusions and caveats: Most thyroid clonotypes with frequency above 0.001 were detected in blood too.

In the case of this clonotype: Its antigen is currently unknown.

The sequenced template was RNA, covering the TCR beta CDR3 region. An opening RT-PCR round employed HTBI primers and preceded a second-round multiplex PCR. MiXCR, applied by TCRdb to the multiplex PCR reads, yields one record per CDR3 protein. The sample carries approximately 210,000 distinct CDR3 sequences, just under 30% recorded once. CDR3 length: 16 residues. Per the germline V gene, CDR1 is SGHAT and CDR2 is FQDESV (reference sequence). V was clipped by 1 base and J by 6 bases, with 13 bases between them. Specimen: peripheral blood. V gene TRBV11-1 combines with J gene TRBJ1-6; unclear D gene. The clonotype was recovered from a man aged 45 to 65 with Graves' ophthalmopathy. Here the CDR3 reads CASSLGFEGPNSPLHF. In nucleotides, the CDR3 is TGTGCCAGCAGCTTAGGTTTCGAGGGCCCTAATTCACCCCTCCACTTT.